This TCR beta chain was identified in a study of blood T cell repertoires in COVID-19 (dated by TCRdb to 2020 to 2022). Describing the broader study: Collaborator samples came from the United States, Italy and Spain and covered acute and convalescent phases of COVID-19. The repertoires were made available in a free public database intended to serve as a resource for research on the immune response to SARS-CoV-2. HLA class I and class II types, where available, came from metadata supplied by the sample provider rather than from assay-based typing. Samples were obtained from the ongoing ImmuneRACE study (first 160 participants) and from 1,200 or so subjects provided by 6 global collaborators. The dataset comprised deeply sampled blood TCRbeta repertoires from subjects exposed to, actively infected with, or recovered from COVID-19. Sample metadata almost always included a de-identified subject ID, COVID-19 status, age in years and sex. The material from the prospective study consisted of cDNA or gDNA derived from T cells, B-cell-depleted T cells, or PBMCs. The full study reports these points: How much clinical and demographic metadata was included differed by source and by participant, and the metadata was provided uncurated.

The collaborating institutions used their own protocols to collect whole blood in K2EDTA tubes. For TCRbeta analysis, collaborators shipped samples in one of three forms: frozen whole blood, isolated PBMCs, or DNA extracted from either of those sample types. The immunoSEQ Assay, a bias-controlled multiplex PCR, was used to amplify TCRbeta CDR3 regions from genomic DNA. In the original analysis: The number of nucleated cells in each sample was estimated from the amplification of reference gene primers within the assay. To quantify the absolute abundance of each unique TCRbeta CDR3 rearrangement, sequence reads were collapsed and filtered. For each sample, productive Simpson clonality was calculated as the square root of Simpson's diversity index over productive rearrangements. TCRdb retrieved this table from immuneACCESS and kept in-frame rearrangements only. Not all clones are present; in checked studies, unresolved V genes account for under half, and no reason is known for the remainder. V, J and clone size are those of that table, while D and trimming were read from the DNA. The sample table contains hundreds of thousands of clones; only one count was recorded for 86% of them. The top ten constitute 1.4% to 1.5% of the sample.

V is pruned by 4 bases and J by 2 bases, leaving 8 bases of the junction without a gene match. The CDR3 measures 15 amino acids from cysteine to phenylalanine. Of all the DNA, just the CDR3 is kept, 45 bases in frame from base 1. The germline V gene (reference sequence) provides CDR1 MNHEY and CDR2 SMNVEV. Comments on this clone: Its antigen remains undetermined. No quality values exist for individual bases; no much larger clone is one base distant.

This receptor chain uses TRBV27 and TRBJ2-7; 7 nucleotides in the junction match TRBD1. The sequence derives from a woman aged 30 to 39 with active or convalescent COVID-19. Source material: peripheral blood. The DNA reads as follows: TGTGCCAGCAGTTCCCGCCCGACAGGGACCTACGAGCAGTACTTC. It specifies CASSSRPTGTYEQYF.